The 5 T cell receptor beta chains given below trace back to one sample, sequenced in a study of T cells in Graves' hyperthyroidism and ophthalmopathy. What was amplified from RNA transcripts were TCR beta CDR3 regions. First-round RT-PCR of the TCR CDR3 relied on the HTBI primer set. TCRdb analysed the multiplex PCR reads with MiXCR anew, one entry per CDR3 protein. In the table there are a few hundred thousand distinct CDR3 sequences, over 10% of which are singletons. Sequenced sample: blood. The receptors derive from a woman between 18 and 29 years old with Graves' hyperthyroidism.

The sample holds many counts of this clonotype. The chain has TRBV11-3 and TRBJ2-3; 7 bases map to TRBD1. Trimming cost V 1 base and J 0 bases; bases outside gene matches: 4. In germline, CDR1 is SGHNT, CDR2 YENEEA. There are 16 residues in the CDR3. This CDR3 is CASSLGDSPSTDTQYF. The CDR3 DNA sequence: TGTGCCAGCAGCTTAGGGGACAGTCCTAGCACAGATACGCAGTATTTT.

This clonotype came up a few times. This chain joins TRBV6-2 or TRBV6-3 and TRBJ2-7, with TRBD2 matching 12 bases. This CDR3 is built from 14 residues. The V gene's germline CDR1 is MNHEY and CDR2 SVGEGT. Unmatched junction bases numbered 5, after V lost 6 bases and J lost 5 bases. This CDR3 reads CASSRLAGVHEQYF. For the CDR3, the DNA is TGTGCCAGCAGCCGACTAGCGGGAGTTCACGAGCAGTACTTC.

In this sample, this clonotype turned up many times. V gene TRBV11-2 combines with J gene TRBJ2-7; TRBD1 matches at 7 bases. V gave up 8 bases and J gave up 4 bases; unmatched junction bases: 5. The CDR3 sequence is 12 residues long. Germline CDR1 and CDR2: SGHAT and FQNNGV. CDR3 coding DNA: TGTGCCAGCTGCCGACAGGGTTACGAGCAGTACTTC. Its protein product is CASCRQGYEQYF. The whole variable domain, remainder taken from reference TRBV11-2 and TRBJ2-7, is EAGVAQSPRYKIIEKRQSVAFWCNPISGHATLYWYQQILGQGPKLLIQFQNNGVVDDSQLPKDRFSAERLKGVDSTLKIQPAKLEDSAVYLCASCRQGYEQYFGPGTRLTVT.

There are many counts of this clonotype. The V gene is TRBV5-1, the J gene TRBJ2-1, with TRBD1 matching 8 bases. Germline V gene lookup returns CDR1 SGHRS and CDR2 YFSETQ. This CDR3 contains 12 residues. Unmatched junction bases numbered 4, after V lost 4 bases and J lost 10 bases. The CDR3, as DNA: TGCGCCAGCAGCGCCCAGGGGGCCGAGCAGTTCTTC. Translation: CASSAQGAEQFF.

This clonotype was picked up many times. The V call is TRBV29-1, the J call TRBJ2-7; D gene unclear. CDR1 and CDR2 (germline): SQVTM, ANQGSEA. The CDR3 runs to 14 residues. The V and J ends lost 1 base and 0 bases respectively, with 10 bases between them. The CDR3 DNA is TGCAGCGTTGAAGGAGAAGGAAACTCCTACGAGCAGTACTTC. It encodes CSVEGEGNSYEQYF.